This paragraph covers one T cell receptor beta chain sequence. Sequence at one end of the junction differs from germline and may be a read error. Researchers took RNA transcripts and amplified the TCR beta CDR3 regions from them. Initially, a first-round RT-PCR of the TCR CDR3 employed the HTBI primer set. TCRdb fed the multiplex PCR reads into MiXCR, producing one record per CDR3 protein. The table has about 840,000 distinct CDR3 sequences, roughly 37% seen once. These data belong to a study of T cells in Graves' hyperthyroidism and ophthalmopathy. CDR1 and CDR2 from the germline V gene are SSHAT and FNYEAQ (reference sequence). This CDR3 is built from 18 residues.

The chain joins TRBV7-7 to TRBJ2-6; TRBD1 agrees at 7 bases. The receptor's source is a man between 18 and 35 years old with Graves' hyperthyroidism. The sequencing input was blood. The CDR3 here is CASSSHEQGNTGANVLTF. For the CDR3, the DNA is TGTGCTAGCAGCTCACACGAACAGGGGAACACCGGGGCCAACGTCCTGACTTTC.